This paragraph reports one T cell receptor (beta chain). This clonotype has ten or more counts. Its antigen has not been determined. Base qualities were left out, and no much larger clone turns up one base away. The data derive from a study of T cells in Graves' hyperthyroidism and ophthalmopathy (dated by TCRdb to about 2019). Study-level background: Peripheral blood samples were taken at initial diagnosis, before any treatment was given. After blood sampling, hyperthyroidism patients were treated with methimazole at a starting dose of 30 mg daily, and ophthalmopathy patients were treated with high-dose intravenous methylprednisolone. The paper describes TCR Vbeta CDR3 sequencing of 140 or so peripheral blood samples, made up of 43 ophthalmopathy patients, around 78 hyperthyroidism patients and 17 progressor patients. In addition, the study compared T-cell repertoires in thyroid tissue and in blood from roughly six Graves' hyperthyroidism patients. The roughly 99 discovery patients were divided at random into training and test sets in a 7:3 ratio. Prospective prediction of ophthalmopathy was tested in an independent validation cohort consisting of 18 to 20 hyperthyroidism patients and over 15 patients who later progressed to ophthalmopathy. TCR V-J signatures able to tell the groups apart were searched for in a discovery cohort of approximately 95 patients, of whom roughly 42 had Graves' ophthalmopathy and around 58 had stable Graves' hyperthyroidism. Summary of the overall study and its limitations: Most expanded thyroid clonotypes (frequency above 0.001) were also found in blood, which suggests that blood repertoires may mirror thyroid immune responses. In validation, the model predicted progression to ophthalmopathy with 65% to 71% sensitivity and roughly 75% specificity, a median of approximately 6.7 months before onset. A model built on a 13 V-J signature distinguished ophthalmopathy from stable hyperthyroidism, reaching 87.88% sensitivity and around 81% specificity in cross-validation and 80%/75% in testing. No statistical method was used to set the sample size in advance, and investigators knew the group allocation.

TCR beta CDR3 regions were amplified from RNA transcripts. The TCR CDR3 was subjected to a first round of RT-PCR using the HTBI primer set and the Qiagen OneStep RT-PCR kit. Libraries were constructed in a second round of multiplex PCR, after which size selection and purification were performed. Libraries were sequenced paired-end with 100 bp reads on an Illumina HiSeq2000. The paper's processing steps were these. Raw data were processed with SOAPnuke, discarding reads with adapters, uncalled bases, mean Phred below 15, or no exact constant-primer or identifier match. High-quality paired reads were merged with COPE v1.2.5, and unique nucleotide sequences were defined as clonotypes. Clonotypes were aligned to IMGT TRBV, TRBD and TRBJ reference segments using MiTCR v1.1. Only V-J combinations with frequency above 0.0001, covering about 99% of repertoires, were analysed. A TCS score was defined as the ratio between F50 (clonal expansion) and ExV (chaos), using BLOSUM62-based TCRdist between CDR3 peptides within each V-J. Welch's t-statistics and random forest reduced 500 to 550 V-J features to 10 to 15, which were used in a naive Bayes classifier (R e1071). TCRdb's own reprocessing of the public reads used fastp at Q25 and MiXCR and kept productive beta chains. Every entry covers one CDR3 protein and lists the most common genes and DNA from its rows. The authors' filters were not applied to this entry. This sample has around 300,000 distinct CDR3 sequences in its table, and roughly 13% of those were observed once. The ten largest clones take up roughly 7.9% of the sample.

Graves' hyperthyroidism was defined as stable when no progression to ophthalmopathy occurred over 18 months of follow-up. The hyperthyroidism patients were between 18 and 65 years old and newly diagnosed, with a disease duration of less than 2 months. Patients with uncontrolled infections, other autoimmune diseases, pregnancy or lactation were excluded. Clinical symptoms, serum thyroxine and TRAb, thyroid ultrasound, and orbital computed tomography formed the basis for the diagnoses. PBMCs were separated from roughly 9.3 ml of fresh peripheral blood using Ficoll-Paque density gradient centrifugation. Total RNA was extracted with Trizol reagent, and quality was checked on an Agilent 2100 Bioanalyzer. The clonotype comes from a middle-aged woman with Graves' hyperthyroidism. Input material: blood.

The DNA is as follows: TGTGCCAGCAGCTTAGAAACTAGCGGGATAGAGACCCAGTACTTC. It encodes CASSLETSGIETQYF. The chain joins TRBV7-9 to TRBJ2-5; TRBD2 matches 10 bases in the middle. CDR1 and CDR2 (SEHNR, FQNEAQ) derive from the germline V gene (reference sequence). The CDR3 covers 15 residues, taking in both the cysteine and the phenylalanine. Kept here is only the CDR3 DNA, which spans 45 bases and is read in frame from base 1. The germline V end is reduced by 1 base and the J end by 4 bases; junction bases left unmatched: 3.